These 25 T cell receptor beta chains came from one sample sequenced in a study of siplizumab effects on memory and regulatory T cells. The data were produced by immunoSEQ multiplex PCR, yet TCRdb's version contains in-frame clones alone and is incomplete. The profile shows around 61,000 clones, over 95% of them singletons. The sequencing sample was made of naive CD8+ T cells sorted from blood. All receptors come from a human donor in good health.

CDR3 sequence reads: CASRVFPGNTIYF. The DNA of the CDR3 is TGTGCCAGCCGTGTATTCCCTGGAAACACCATATATTTT. The chain recombines TRBV2 with TRBJ1-3, with unresolved D. CDR3 size: 13 residues. Germline V lookup: CDR1 SNHLY, CDR2 FYNNEI. Trimming removed 8 bases at V and 2 bases at J, with 10 bases between.

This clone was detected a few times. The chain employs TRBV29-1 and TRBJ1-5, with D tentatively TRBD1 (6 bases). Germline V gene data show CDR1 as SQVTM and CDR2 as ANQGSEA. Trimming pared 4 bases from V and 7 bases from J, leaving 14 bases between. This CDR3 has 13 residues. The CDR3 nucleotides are TGCAGCGTTGCGCAGGGGCTTTGGCAGCCCCAGCATTTT. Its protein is CSVAQGLWQPQHF. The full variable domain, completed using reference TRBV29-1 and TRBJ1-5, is SAVISQKPSRDICQRGTSLTIQCQVDSQVTMMFWYRQQPGQSLTLIATANQGSEATYESGFVIDKFPISRPNLTFSTLTVSNMSPEDSSIYLCSVAQGLWQPQHFGDGTRLSIL.

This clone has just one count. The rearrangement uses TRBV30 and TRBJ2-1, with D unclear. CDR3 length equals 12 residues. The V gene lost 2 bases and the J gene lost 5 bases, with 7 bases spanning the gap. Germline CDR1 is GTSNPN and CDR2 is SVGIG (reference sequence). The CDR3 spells CAWSRTDNEQFF. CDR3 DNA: TGTGCCTGGAGTCGGACGGACAATGAGCAGTTCTTC.

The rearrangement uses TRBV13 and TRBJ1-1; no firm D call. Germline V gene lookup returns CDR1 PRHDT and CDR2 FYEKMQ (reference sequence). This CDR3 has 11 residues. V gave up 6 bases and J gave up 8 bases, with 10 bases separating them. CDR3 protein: CASSVVSEAFF. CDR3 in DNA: TGTGCCAGCAGTGTGGTGTCCGAAGCTTTCTTT.

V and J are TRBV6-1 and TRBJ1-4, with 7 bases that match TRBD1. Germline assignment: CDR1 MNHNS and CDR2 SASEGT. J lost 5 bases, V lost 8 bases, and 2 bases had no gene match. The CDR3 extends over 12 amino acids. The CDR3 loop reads CASEGANEKLFF. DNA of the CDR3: TGTGCCAGCGAGGGGGCGAATGAAAAACTGTTTTTT.

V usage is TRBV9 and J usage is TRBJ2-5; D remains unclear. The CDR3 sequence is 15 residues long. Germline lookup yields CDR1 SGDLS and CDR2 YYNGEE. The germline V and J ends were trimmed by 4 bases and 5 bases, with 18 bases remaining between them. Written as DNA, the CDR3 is TGTGCCAGCAGCCAAGACTCGCTGGGAAAGGAGACCCAGTACTTC. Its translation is CASSQDSLGKETQYF.

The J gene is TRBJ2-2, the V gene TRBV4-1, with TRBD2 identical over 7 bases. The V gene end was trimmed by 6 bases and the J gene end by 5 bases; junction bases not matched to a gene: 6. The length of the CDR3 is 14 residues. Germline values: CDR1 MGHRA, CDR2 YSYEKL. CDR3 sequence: CASSGGRSTGELFF. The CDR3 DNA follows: TGCGCCAGCAGTGGCGGGAGAAGTACCGGGGAGCTGTTTTTT.

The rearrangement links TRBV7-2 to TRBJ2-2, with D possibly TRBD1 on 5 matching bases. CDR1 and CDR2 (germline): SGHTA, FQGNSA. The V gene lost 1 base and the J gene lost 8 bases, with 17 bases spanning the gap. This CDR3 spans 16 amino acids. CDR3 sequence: CASSLEPSRGLGELFF. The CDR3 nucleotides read TGTGCCAGCAGCTTAGAACCCTCTAGGGGCCTAGGGGAGCTGTTTTTT.

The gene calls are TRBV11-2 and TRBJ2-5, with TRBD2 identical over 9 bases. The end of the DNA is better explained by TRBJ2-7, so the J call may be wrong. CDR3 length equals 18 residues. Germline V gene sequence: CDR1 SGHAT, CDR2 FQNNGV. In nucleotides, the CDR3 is TGTGCCAGCAGCTTAAATTTTGGGTCCGGACTAGCGTCCTACGAGCAGTACTTC. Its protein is CASSLNFGSGLASYEQYF.

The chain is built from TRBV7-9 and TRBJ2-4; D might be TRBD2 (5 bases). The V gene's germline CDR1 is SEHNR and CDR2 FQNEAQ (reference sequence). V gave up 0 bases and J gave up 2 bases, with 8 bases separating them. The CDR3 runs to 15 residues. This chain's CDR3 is CASSLAGVPKNIQYF. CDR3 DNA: TGTGCCAGCAGCTTAGCGGGAGTGCCCAAAAACATTCAGTACTTC.

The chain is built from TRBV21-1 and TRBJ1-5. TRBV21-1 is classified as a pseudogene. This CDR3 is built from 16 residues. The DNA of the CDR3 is TGTGCCAGCAGCAAAGATGACCTTGGGGGCAATCAGCCCCAGCATTTT. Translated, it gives CASSKDDLGGNQPQHF.

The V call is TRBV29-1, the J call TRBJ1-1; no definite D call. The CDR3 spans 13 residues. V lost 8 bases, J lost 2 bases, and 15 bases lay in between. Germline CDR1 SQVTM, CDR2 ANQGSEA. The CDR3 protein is CSFKAQANTEAFF. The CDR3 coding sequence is TGCAGCTTTAAAGCCCAGGCAAACACTGAAGCTTTCTTT.

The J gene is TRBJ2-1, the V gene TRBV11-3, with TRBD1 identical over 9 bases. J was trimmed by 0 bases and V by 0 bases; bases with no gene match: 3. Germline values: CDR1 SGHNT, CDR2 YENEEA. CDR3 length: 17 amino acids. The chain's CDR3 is CASSLEPGQGSYNEQFF. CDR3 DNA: TGTGCCAGCAGCTTAGAACCGGGACAGGGCTCCTACAATGAGCAGTTCTTC.

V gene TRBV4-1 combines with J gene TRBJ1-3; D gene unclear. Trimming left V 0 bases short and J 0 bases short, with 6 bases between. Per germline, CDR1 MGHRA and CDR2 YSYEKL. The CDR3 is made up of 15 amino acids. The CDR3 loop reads CASSQDTYSGNTIYF. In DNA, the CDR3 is TGCGCCAGCAGCCAAGATACCTACTCTGGAAACACCATATATTTT.

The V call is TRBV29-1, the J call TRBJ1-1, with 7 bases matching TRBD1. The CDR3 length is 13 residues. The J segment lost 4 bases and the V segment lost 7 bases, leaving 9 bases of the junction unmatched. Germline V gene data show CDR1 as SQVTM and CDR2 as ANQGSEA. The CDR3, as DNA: TGCAGCGGCCTACAGGGGATTGGCACTGAAGCTTTCTTT. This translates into CSGLQGIGTEAFF.

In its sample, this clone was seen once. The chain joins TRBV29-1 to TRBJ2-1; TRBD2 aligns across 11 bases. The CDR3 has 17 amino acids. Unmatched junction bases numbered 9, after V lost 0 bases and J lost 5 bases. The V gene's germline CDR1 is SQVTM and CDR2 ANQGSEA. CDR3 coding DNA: TGCAGCGTTGAAGACCCCGGGACTAGCGGAATTAACAATGAGCAGTTCTTC. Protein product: CSVEDPGTSGINNEQFF.

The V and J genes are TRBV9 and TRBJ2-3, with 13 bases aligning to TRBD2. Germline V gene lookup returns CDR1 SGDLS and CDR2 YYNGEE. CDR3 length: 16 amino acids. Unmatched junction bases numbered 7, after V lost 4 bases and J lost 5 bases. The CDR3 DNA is TGTGCCAGCAGCCCCGGACTAGCGGGAGCTGGAGATACGCAGTATTTT. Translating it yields CASSPGLAGAGDTQYF.

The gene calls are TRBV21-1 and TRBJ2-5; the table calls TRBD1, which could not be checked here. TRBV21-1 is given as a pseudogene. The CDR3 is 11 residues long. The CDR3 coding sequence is TGTGCCAGCAGCACAGAAGAGACCCAGTACTTC. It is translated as CASSTEETQYF.

CDR3 sequence: CASSPSGGSEQFF. The CDR3, as DNA: TGTGCCAGCAGCCCGTCGGGCGGGAGTGAGCAGTTCTTC. The V call is TRBV7-9, the J call TRBJ2-1; 7 nucleotides align to TRBD2. Looked up from germline, CDR1 is SEHNR and CDR2 is FQNEAQ (reference sequence). This CDR3 spans 13 amino acids. Losses at the gene ends were 5 bases for V and 9 bases for J; bases not matched to a gene: 7.

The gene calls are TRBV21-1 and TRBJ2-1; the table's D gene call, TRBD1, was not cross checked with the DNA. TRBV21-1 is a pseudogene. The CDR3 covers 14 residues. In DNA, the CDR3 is TGTGCCAGCAACCGACAGTTCCGATACAATGAGCAGTTCTTC. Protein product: CASNRQFRYNEQFF.

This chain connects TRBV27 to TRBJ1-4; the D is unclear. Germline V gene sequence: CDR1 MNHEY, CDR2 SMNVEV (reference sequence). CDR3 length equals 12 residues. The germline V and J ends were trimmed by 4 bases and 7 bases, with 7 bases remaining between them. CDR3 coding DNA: TGTGCCAGCAGTTGGAAGGGTGAAAAACTGTTTTTT. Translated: CASSWKGEKLFF.

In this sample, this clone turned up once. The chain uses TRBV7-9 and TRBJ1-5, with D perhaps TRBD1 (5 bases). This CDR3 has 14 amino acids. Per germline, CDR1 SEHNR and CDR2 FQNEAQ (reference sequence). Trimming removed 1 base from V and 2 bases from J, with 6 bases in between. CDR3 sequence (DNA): TGTGCCAGCAGCTTAGGGGGGGGCAATCAGCCCCAGCATTTT. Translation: CASSLGGGNQPQHF.

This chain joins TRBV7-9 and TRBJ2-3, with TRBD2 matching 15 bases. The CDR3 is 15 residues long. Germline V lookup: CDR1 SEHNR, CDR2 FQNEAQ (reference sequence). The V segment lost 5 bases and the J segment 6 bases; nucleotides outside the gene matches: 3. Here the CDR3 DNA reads TGTGCCAGCAGCAGCGGGACTAGCGGGAGGGATACGCAGTATTTT. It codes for CASSSGTSGRDTQYF.

CDR3 nucleotide sequence: TGTGCCAGCAGCAGTACTAGCACAGATACGCAGTATTTT. Translating it yields CASSSTSTDTQYF. This chain uses TRBV13 with TRBJ2-3; no definite D call. Germline assignment: CDR1 PRHDT and CDR2 FYEKMQ (reference sequence). Trimming removed 5 bases from V and 0 bases from J, with 6 bases in between. The CDR3 loop spans 13 amino acids.

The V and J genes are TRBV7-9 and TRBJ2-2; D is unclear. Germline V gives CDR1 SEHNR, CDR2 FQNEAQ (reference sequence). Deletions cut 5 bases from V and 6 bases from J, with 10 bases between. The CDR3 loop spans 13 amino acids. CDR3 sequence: CASSPLPSGELFF. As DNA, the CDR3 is TGTGCCAGCAGCCCTCTGCCCTCCGGGGAGCTGTTTTTT.